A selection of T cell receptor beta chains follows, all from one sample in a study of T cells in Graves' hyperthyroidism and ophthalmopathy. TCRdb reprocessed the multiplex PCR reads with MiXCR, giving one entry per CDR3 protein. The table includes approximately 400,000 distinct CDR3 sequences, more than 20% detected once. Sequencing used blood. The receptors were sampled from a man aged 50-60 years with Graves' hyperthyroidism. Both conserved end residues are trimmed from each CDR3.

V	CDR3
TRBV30	AWRPMVGRQETQY
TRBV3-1	ASSQAGGDYGYT
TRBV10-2	ASTLDNEQF
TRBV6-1	ASSFGGYGYT
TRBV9	ASSSLAGGRGNEQF
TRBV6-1	ASSDGGEQF
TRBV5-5	ASSLVPRQQETQY
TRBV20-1	SAQTGFFYEQY
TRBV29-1	SVVAPSGKGYEQY
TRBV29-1	SVFFQGYGYT
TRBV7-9	ASSPGGTIKGLAKNIQY
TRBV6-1	ASNGDNKNIQY
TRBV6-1	ASSQPGSGYT
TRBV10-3	ASRTGSSYEQY
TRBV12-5	ASVIGSTDTQY
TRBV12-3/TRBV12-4	ASSFGGQGFWNTEAF
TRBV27	ASSLSAEDAYEQY
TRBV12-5	ASGLVVGDSNQPQH
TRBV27	ATSLGQNTGELF
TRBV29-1	SVEDLGGRKGSTDTQY
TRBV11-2	ASSLFTDTQY
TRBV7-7	ASSLTPGGRETQY
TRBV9	ASSVERNTGELF
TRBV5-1	ASSYSRTAEKLF
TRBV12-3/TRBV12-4	ASTMGGGVAGELF
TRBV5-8	ASSFWSNNEQF
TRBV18	ASSPSREITYEQY
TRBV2	ASSIGRGRGQPQH
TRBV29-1	SVQGRMNTEAF
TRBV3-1	ASSWGQLKNIQY
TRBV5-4	ASSGGPEEETQY
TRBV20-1	SASEGQSYEQY
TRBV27	ASSPNNQGYT
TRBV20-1	SATDVAYEQY
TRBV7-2	ASSFQGAIGLAQF
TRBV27	ASGHRAGGPNIGELF
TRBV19	ASSHRVWDTEAF
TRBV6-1	ASSGGYRGEKLF
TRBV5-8	ASSPLGQGSTDTQY